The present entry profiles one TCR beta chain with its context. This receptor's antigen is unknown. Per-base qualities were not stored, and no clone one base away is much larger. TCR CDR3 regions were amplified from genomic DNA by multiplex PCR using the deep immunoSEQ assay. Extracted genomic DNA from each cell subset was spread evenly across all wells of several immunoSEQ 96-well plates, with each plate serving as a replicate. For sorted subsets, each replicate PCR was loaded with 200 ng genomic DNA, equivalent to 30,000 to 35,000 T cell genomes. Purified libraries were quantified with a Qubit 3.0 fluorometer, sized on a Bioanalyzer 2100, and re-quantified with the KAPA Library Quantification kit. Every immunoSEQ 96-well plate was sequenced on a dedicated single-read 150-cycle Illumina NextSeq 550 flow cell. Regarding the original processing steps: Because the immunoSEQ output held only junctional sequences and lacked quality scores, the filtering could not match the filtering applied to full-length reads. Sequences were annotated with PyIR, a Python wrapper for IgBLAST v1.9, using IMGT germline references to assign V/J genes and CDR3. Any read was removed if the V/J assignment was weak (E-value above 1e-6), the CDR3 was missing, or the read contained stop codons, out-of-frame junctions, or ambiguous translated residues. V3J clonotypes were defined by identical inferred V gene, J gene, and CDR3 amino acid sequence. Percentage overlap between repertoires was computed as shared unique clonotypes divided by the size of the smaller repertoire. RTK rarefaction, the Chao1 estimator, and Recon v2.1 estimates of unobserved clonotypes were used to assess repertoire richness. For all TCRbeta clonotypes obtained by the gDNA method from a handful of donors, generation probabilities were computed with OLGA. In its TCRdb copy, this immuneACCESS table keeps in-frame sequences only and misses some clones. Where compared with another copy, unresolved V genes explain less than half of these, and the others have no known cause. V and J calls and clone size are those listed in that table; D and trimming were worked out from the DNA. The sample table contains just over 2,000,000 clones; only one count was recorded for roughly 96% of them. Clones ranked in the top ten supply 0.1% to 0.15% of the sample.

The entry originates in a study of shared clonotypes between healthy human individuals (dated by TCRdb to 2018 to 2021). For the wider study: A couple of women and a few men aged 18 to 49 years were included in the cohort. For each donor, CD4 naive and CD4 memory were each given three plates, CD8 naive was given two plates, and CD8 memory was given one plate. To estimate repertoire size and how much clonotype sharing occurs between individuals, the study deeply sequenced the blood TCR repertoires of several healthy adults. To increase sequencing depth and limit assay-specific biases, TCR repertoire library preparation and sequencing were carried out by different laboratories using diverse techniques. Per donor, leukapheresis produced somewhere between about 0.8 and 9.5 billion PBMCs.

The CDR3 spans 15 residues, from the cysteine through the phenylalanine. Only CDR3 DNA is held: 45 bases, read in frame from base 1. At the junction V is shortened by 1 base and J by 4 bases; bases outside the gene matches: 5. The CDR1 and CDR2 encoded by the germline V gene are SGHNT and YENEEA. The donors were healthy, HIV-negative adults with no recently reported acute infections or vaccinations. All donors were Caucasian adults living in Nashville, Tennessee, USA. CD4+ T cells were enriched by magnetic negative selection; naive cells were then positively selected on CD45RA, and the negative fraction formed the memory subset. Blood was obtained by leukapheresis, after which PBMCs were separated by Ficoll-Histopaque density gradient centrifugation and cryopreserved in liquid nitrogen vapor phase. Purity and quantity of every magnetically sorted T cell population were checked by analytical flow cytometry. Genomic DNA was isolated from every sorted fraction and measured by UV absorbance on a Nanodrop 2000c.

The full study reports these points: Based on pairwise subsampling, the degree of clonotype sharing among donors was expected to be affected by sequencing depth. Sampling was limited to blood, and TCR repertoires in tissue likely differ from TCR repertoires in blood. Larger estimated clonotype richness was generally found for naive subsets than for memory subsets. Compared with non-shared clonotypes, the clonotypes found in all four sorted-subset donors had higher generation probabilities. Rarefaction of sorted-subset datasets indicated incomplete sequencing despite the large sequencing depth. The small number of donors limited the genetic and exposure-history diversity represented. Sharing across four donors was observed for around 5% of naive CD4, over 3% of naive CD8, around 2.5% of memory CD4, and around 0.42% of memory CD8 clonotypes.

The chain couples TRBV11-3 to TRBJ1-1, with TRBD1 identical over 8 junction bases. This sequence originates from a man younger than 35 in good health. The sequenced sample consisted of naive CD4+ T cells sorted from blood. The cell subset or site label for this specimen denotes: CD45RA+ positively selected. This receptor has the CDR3 CASSLGTGSLTEAFF. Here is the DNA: TGTGCCAGCAGCTTAGGGACAGGGTCGCTCACTGAAGCTTTCTTT.